This T cell receptor beta chain was captured by sequencing in a study of T cells in Graves' hyperthyroidism and ophthalmopathy. Background on the study: Peripheral blood was collected at initial diagnosis, before any treatment.

Remarks on this clonotype: Its cognate antigen is unknown. The conserved phenylalanine or tryptophan is not found at the CDR3 terminus, so this likely reflects a read error.

Clinical symptoms, serum thyroxine and TRAb, thyroid ultrasound and orbital computed tomography together formed the diagnostic basis. Authors of the study amplified TCR beta CDR3 regions from RNA transcripts. With the HTBI primer set, the TCR CDR3 went through a first round of RT-PCR. One entry per CDR3 protein results from TCRdb running MiXCR on the multiplex PCR reads. Altogether a few hundred thousand distinct CDR3 sequences are present, about 13% being singletons, with the ten largest covering 34%. The CDR3 has 12 amino acids. Unmatched junction bases numbered 1, after V lost 2 bases and J lost 7 bases. Germline V lookup: CDR1 MDHEN, CDR2 SYDVKM. Study results and limitations: Clonotypes that were expanded in thyroid above 0.001 mostly appeared in blood too.

This TCR came from a woman between 35 and 50 years old with Graves' ophthalmopathy. This chain connects TRBV28 to TRBJ1-2; 7 nucleotides line up with TRBD1. The sequencing sample was made of blood. CDR3 in DNA: TGTGCCAGCAGTTTAAGGGGGCTTGGCTACACCCTC. Encoded protein: CASSLRGLGYTL.